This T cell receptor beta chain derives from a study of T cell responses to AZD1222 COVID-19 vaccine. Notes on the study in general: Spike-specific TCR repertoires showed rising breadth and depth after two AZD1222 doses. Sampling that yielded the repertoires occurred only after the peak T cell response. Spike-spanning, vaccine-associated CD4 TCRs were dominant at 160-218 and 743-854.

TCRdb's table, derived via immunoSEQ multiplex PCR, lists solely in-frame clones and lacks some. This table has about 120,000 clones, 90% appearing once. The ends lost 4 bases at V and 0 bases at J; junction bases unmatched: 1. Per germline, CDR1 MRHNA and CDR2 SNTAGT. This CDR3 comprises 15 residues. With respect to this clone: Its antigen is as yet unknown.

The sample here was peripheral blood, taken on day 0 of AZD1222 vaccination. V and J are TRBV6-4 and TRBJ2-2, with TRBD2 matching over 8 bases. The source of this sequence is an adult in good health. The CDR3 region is CASSVGGANTGELFF. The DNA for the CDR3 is TGTGCCAGCAGTGTCGGGGGGGCGAACACCGGGGAGCTGTTTTTT.